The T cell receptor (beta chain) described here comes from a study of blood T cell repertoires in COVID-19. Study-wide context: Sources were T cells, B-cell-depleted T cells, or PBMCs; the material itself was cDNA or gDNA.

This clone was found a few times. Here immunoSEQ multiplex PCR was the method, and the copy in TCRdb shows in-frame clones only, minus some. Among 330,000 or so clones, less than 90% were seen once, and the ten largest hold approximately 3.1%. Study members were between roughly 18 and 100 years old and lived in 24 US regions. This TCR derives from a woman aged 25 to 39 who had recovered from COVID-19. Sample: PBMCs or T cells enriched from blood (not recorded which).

CDR3 coding DNA: TGTGCCAGCTCACCACGGGTTCAGGGGCTGAGGACTGAAGCTTTCTTT. Amino acid sequence: CASSPRVQGLRTEAFF. The chain has TRBV18 and TRBJ1-1; TRBD1 is a possible D gene (6 bases). Between the trimmed V and J ends, which lost 1 base and 5 bases, there was a span of 17 bases. CDR1 is KGHSH and CDR2 is LQKENI in the germline V gene. CDR3 length: 16 amino acids.